These T cell receptor beta chains were read from a single sample in a study of blood T cell repertoires in COVID-19. Clones were sequenced by immunoSEQ multiplex PCR, and TCRdb holds only the in-frame ones, with some missing. This table has approximately 98,000 clones, approximately 88% appearing once. The source material was peripheral blood. Every receptor here comes from a human donor in a cohort sampled during active COVID-19. The CDR3 runs from the conserved cysteine through the conserved F or W. The order of the fields is D gene, clone size, V gene, J gene, CDR3 DNA, CDR3 protein. The D gene is left open where the match is weak. Not all rows give a size; the values are once, few, many and, for expanded clones, a class.

>TRBD2|once|TRBV7-9|TRBJ2-2
TGTGCCAACCATGGACTAGCGGGAGTCGCCGGGGAGCTGTTTTTT
CANHGLAGVAGELFF
>.|.|TRBV3-1/TRBV3-2|TRBJ2-7
TGTGCCAGCAGCCACGAGTATAGCTACGAGCAGTACTTC
CASSHEYSYEQYF
>TRBD1|.|TRBV6-1|TRBJ2-7
TGTGCCAGCAGTGAGGGTCAGGGGGCGTTTCGGCAGTACTTC
CASSEGQGAFRQYF
>TRBD2|.|TRBV10-3|TRBJ2-7
TGTGCCATCAGTGAGCTGGGCGGGGGGGAGCAGTACTTC
CAISELGGGEQYF
>.|.|TRBV20-1|TRBJ1-3
TGCAGTGCTAGGCGTCTTGAGACCATATATTTT
CSARRLETIYF
>TRBD2|.|TRBV13|TRBJ2-1
TGTGCCAGCAGCTTAGTAGCGGGAGCCACCTACAATGAGCAGTTCTTC
CASSLVAGATYNEQFF
>TRBD1|.|TRBV2|TRBJ1-5
TGTGCCAGCAGTCACAGGGGGTATCAGCCCCAGCATTTT
CASSHRGYQPQHF
>.|.|TRBV11-3|TRBJ2-1
TGTGCCAGCAGCTCCCAGGGCAATGAGCAGTTCTTC
CASSSQGNEQFF
>.|once|TRBV30|TRBJ1-2
TGTGCCGGAGGGTATGGCTACACCTTC
CAGGYGYTF
>.|.|TRBV3-1/TRBV3-2|TRBJ1-2
TGTGCCAGCAGCCAAGATCTGGCGGACTATGGCTACACCTTC
CASSQDLADYGYTF
>.|.|TRBV28|TRBJ2-7
TGTGCCAGCAGTTTAGAACTAACGGTCCGGAACGAGCAGTACTTC
CASSLELTVRNEQYF
>.|.|TRBV28|TRBJ2-1
TGTGCCAGCAGTATCCAACAGGGGGGGAATGAGCAGTTCTTC
CASSIQQGGNEQFF
>.|.|TRBV6-5|TRBJ2-5
TGTGCCAGCAGGCGGGCCGGCTCAGAGACCCAGTACTTC
CASRRAGSETQYF
>.|.|TRBV7-3|TRBJ2-1
TGTGCCAGCAGCATGGACAGCTCTTACAATGAGCAGTTCTTC
CASSMDSSYNEQFF
>.|.|TRBV5-1|TRBJ2-1
TGCGCCAGCAGCCCCGACCGACTAGGGACCTACAATGAGCAGTTCTTC
CASSPDRLGTYNEQFF
>.|.|TRBV3-1/TRBV3-2|TRBJ2-7
TGTGCCAGCAGCCAGATCTACTACGAGCAGTACTTC
CASSQIYYEQYF
>TRBD1|.|TRBV6-6|TRBJ2-3
TGTGCCAGCACCGGGACAGGCCGAAGCACAGATACGCAGTATTTT
CASTGTGRSTDTQYF
>.|.|TRBV11-2|TRBJ1-2
TGTGCCAGCCAAATCGATGCAGGAAGCTTCTATGGCTACACCTTC
CASQIDAGSFYGYTF
>TRBD2|.|TRBV6-5|TRBJ2-7
TGTGCCGGCACCGGGACTAGCGGGAGGGCCGTCGAGCAGTACTTC
CAGTGTSGRAVEQYF
>.|once|TRBV5-8|TRBJ2-3
TGTGCCAGCAGCTTGGGTACCGCGCTCACAGATACGCAGTATTTT
CASSLGTALTDTQYF
>.|.|TRBV27|TRBJ1-5
TGTGCCAGCAGTTTCAGCAGGGACAATCAGCCCCAGCATTTT
CASSFSRDNQPQHF
>.|once|TRBV7-9|TRBJ1-1
TGTGCCAGCAGCTTAAAGGGGCCCACTGAAGCTTTCTTT
CASSLKGPTEAFF
>.|.|TRBV19|TRBJ1-5
TGTGCCAGTAACCAGTATAGCAATCAGCCCCAGCATTTT
CASNQYSNQPQHF
>TRBD2|.|TRBV5-1|TRBJ2-1
TGCGCCAGCAGCTCGCTAGCGGGAGGTCTCTACAATGAGCAGTTCTTC
CASSSLAGGLYNEQFF
>TRBD1|.|TRBV10-1|TRBJ1-1
TGCGCCAGCAGCCCAGGACAGGGTGAAGCTTTCTTT
CASSPGQGEAFF
>TRBD1|.|TRBV29-1|TRBJ2-1
TGCAGCGTCCTTAACCGGGACAGGGGGCTTAATGAGCAGTTCTTC
CSVLNRDRGLNEQFF
>.|.|TRBV27|TRBJ1-1
TGTGCCAGCAGTTTACGCGAGAACACTGAAGCTTTCTTT
CASSLRENTEAFF
>.|.|TRBV7-2|TRBJ2-5
TGTGCCAGCAGCTTAGCAGGGGGGGTCGAAAAGACCCAGTACTTC
CASSLAGGVEKTQYF
>.|.|TRBV2|TRBJ1-1
TGTGCCAGCGTTGCGGCGGGCATGAACACTGAAGCTTTCTTT
CASVAAGMNTEAFF
>TRBD2|.|TRBV14|TRBJ2-1
TGTGCCAGCAGCCAGGCTAGCGGGGGGCCGCGGCAGTTCTTC
CASSQASGGPRQFF
>TRBD2|.|TRBV7-9|TRBJ2-1
TGTGCCAGCAGCCCCGTAGGGACTAGCGGGGTCTTGAACAATGAGCAGTTCTTC
CASSPVGTSGVLNNEQFF
>.|.|TRBV24-1|TRBJ1-2
TGTGCCACCGGAGACGGGTCCTATGGCTACACCTTC
CATGDGSYGYTF
>.|once|TRBV2|TRBJ1-2
TGTGCCAGCAGTGAGAGTTGGCAGGCTGCCTATGGCTACACCTTC
CASSESWQAAYGYTF
>TRBD1|.|TRBV13|TRBJ1-6
TGTGCCAGCAGCTTAGGCGGACAGGGGGGTTCACCCCTCCACTTT
CASSLGGQGGSPLHF
>TRBD1|.|TRBV7-3|TRBJ1-6
TGTGCCAGCAGCTTTATAGGGGGCGGTAATTCACCCCTCCACTTT
CASSFIGGGNSPLHF